Given below is one TCR beta chain in context. CDR3 length: 13 amino acids. From germline, CDR1 is MNHEY and CDR2 SMNVEV (reference sequence). J was trimmed by 3 bases and V by 6 bases; bases with no gene match: 4. The sample belongs to a study of blood T cell repertoires in COVID-19. As for the study in general: Sample material is recorded as cDNA or gDNA derived from T cells, B-cell-depleted T cells, or PBMCs.

The table came from immunoSEQ multiplex PCR; TCRdb's copy has only in-frame clones and leaves some out. The sample comprises more than 250,000 clones, roughly 84% of which are singletons, and 1% rests with the top ten. The receptor was isolated from a man aged 50 to 60 with active or convalescent COVID-19. The sequencing input was peripheral blood. The rearrangement joins TRBV27 to TRBJ1-2; 7 bases are shared with TRBD1. This CDR3 is CASRDTGDYGYTF. The CDR3 DNA reads TGTGCCAGCAGGGACACAGGGGACTATGGCTACACCTTC.